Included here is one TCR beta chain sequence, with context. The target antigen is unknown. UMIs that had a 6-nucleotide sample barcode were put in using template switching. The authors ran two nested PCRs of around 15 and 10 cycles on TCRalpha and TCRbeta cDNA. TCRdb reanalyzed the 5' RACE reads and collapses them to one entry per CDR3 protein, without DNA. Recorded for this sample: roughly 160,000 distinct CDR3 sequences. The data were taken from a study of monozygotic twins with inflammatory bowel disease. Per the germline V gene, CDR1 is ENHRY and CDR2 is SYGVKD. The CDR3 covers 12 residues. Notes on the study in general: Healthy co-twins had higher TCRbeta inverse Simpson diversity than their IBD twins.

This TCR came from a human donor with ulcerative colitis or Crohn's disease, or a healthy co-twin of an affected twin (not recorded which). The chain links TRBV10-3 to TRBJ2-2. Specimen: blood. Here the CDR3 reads CAISLRTGELFF.